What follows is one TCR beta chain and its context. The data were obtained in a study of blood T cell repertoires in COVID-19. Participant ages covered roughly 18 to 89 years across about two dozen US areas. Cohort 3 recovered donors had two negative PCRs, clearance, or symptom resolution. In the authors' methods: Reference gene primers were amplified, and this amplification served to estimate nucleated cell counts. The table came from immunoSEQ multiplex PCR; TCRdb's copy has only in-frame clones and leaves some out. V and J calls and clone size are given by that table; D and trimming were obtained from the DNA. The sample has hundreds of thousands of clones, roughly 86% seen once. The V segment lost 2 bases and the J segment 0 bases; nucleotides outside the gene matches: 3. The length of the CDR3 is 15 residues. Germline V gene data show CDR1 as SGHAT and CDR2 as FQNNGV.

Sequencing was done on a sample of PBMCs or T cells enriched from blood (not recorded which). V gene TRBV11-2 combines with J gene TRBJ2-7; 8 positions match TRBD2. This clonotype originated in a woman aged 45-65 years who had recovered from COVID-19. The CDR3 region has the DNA TGTGCCAGCAGCTTATCCGGGACTAGCTCCTACGAGCAGTACTTC. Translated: CASSLSGTSSYEQYF.